This TCR beta chain comes out of a study of blood T cells in healthy people across ages. Study-level points and caveats: Versus aged donors, long-lived donors had higher diversity and more naive CD4+ cells.

On this clonotype itself: Its antigen remains unknown.

The use of a sample-barcoded 5' primer and a J-beta primer mix characterized a second PCR of roughly 6 to 11 cycles. MiXCR was run by TCRdb on the 5' RACE reads, yielding one entry per CDR3 protein. Among hundreds of thousands of distinct CDR3 sequences listed, around 24% were seen once. The same sample was also studied in work on T cells of mothers and their children. That paper adds: Study donors consisted of three healthy Caucasian mothers and their six children.

This TCR was sampled from a boy aged 5-17 years in good health. Sequencing was carried out using blood.

CDR3 amino acids: CASSLWAGDEAFF. The CDR3, as DNA: TGCGCCAGCAGCTTGTGGGCAGGGGATGAAGCTTTCTTT. The chain links TRBV5-1 to TRBJ1-1; a weak D match, TRBD1 (6 bases). Trimming stripped 1 base from V and 7 bases from J, with 11 bases between. The germline V gene encodes CDR1 SGHRS and CDR2 YFSETQ. The CDR3 extends over 13 amino acids.